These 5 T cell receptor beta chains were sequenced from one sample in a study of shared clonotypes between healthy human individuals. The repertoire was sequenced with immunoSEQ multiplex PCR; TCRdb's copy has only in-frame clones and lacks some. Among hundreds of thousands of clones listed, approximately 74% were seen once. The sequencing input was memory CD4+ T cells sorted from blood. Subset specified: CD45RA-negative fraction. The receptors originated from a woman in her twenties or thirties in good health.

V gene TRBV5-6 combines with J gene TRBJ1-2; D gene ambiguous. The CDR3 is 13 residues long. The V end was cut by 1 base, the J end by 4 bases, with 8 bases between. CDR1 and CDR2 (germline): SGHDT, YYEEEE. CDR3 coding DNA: TGTGCCAGCAGCTTGTACTACTCCTATGGCTACACCTTC. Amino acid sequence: CASSLYYSYGYTF.

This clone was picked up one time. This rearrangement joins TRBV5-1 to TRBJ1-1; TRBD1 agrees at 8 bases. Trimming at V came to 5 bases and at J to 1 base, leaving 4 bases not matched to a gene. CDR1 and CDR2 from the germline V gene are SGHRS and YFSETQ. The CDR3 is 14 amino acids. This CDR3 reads CASRSDRGNTEAFF. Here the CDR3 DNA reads TGCGCCAGCAGATCCGACAGGGGGAACACTGAAGCTTTCTTT.

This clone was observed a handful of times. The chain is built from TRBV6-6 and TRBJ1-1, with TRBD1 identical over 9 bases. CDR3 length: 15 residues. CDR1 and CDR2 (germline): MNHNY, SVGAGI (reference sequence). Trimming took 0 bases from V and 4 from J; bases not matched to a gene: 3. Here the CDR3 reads CASSYSGQGSTEAFF. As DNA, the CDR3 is TGTGCCAGCAGTTACTCTGGACAGGGGAGCACTGAAGCTTTCTTT.

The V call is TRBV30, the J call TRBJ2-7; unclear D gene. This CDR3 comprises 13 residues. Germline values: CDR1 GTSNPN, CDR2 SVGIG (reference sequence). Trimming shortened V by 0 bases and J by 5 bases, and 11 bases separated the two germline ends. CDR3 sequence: CAWSVRRIHEQYF. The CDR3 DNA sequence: TGTGCCTGGAGTGTACGTAGGATCCACGAGCAGTACTTC.

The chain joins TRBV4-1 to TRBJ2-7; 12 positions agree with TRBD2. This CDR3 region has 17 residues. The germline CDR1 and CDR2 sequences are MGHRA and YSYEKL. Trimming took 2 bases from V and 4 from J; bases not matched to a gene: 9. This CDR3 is CASSQTRTSGTSYEQYF. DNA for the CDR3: TGCGCCAGCAGCCAAACCCGGACTAGCGGGACGTCGTACGAGCAGTACTTC.